This T cell receptor (beta chain) was found in a study of T cells in Graves' hyperthyroidism and ophthalmopathy. Note on this clonotype: Its antigen is as yet unknown.

Amplification targeted TCR beta CDR3 regions from RNA transcripts. The HTBI primer set served for first-round RT-PCR of the TCR CDR3. Via MiXCR, TCRdb re-called the multiplex PCR reads, giving one row per CDR3 protein. The sample consists of 470,000 or so distinct CDR3 sequences, about a fifth of them appearing once. CDR3 length equals 17 residues. Germline V gives CDR1 MGHRA, CDR2 YSYEKL. V lost 4 bases and J lost 0; bases outside the gene matches: 6. The study excluded patients with uncontrolled infection, other autoimmune disease, pregnancy or lactation. Findings and caveats of the study: Model output signaled ophthalmopathy a median around 5.9 months ahead of onset. Separation of ophthalmopathy from stable hyperthyroidism was achieved by a 13 V-J model. Among clonotypes expanded in thyroid above 0.001, most were also found in blood.

This chain joins TRBV4-1 and TRBJ2-6; TRBD1 matches 7 bases. The sequenced sample was blood. The TCR originated in a man aged 18 to 29 with Graves' hyperthyroidism. This chain's CDR3 is CASSPWDSISGANVLTF. The CDR3 coding sequence is TGCGCCAGCAGCCCTTGGGACAGCATCTCTGGGGCCAACGTCCTGACTTTC.